This TCR beta chain was captured in a study of graft-versus-host responses after intestinal transplantation. Study information: Tacrolimus and steroids were given for around three years to all recipients after anti-thymocyte globulin induction.

Remarks on this clone: Its cognate antigen is unknown.

Study results and caveats: Marrow from the recipient contained GvH clones, some of which had appeared first in ileum or blood.

V was pared by 5 bases and J by 3 bases, with 11 bases between. The CDR3 has 14 residues. Germline CDR1 and CDR2: SGHAT and FQNNGV. Using immunoSEQ multiplex PCR, the repertoire was profiled, and TCRdb retains in-frame clones only, with some absent. The sample carries some 90,000 clones, 85% to 90% recorded once. The sequence came from a human donor who received an intestinal transplant. The rearrangement uses TRBV11-2 and TRBJ2-1; tentative D call: TRBD2 (7 bases). Here the sequenced sample was unstimulated CD4+ T cells sorted from spleen or lymph node cells, taken before intestinal transplant. CDR3 bases: TGTGCCAGCAGCACGGGGGGCCACTACAATGAGCAGTTCTTC. Protein: CASSTGGHYNEQFF.